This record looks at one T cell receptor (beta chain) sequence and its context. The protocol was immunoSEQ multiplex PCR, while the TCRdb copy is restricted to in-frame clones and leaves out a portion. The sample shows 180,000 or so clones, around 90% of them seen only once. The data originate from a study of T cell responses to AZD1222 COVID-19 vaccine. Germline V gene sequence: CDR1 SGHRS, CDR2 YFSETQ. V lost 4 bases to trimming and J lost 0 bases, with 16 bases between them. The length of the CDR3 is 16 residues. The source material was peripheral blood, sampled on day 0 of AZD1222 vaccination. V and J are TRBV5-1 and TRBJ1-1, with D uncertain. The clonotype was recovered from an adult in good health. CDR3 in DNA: TGCGCCAGCAGCCCCGCCGGTCGGGGATTGAACACTGAAGCTTTCTTT. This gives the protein CASSPAGRGLNTEAFF. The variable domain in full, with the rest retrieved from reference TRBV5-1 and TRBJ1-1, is KAGVTQTPRYLIKTRGQQVTLSCSPISGHRSVSWYQQTPGQGLQFLFEYFSETQRNKGNFPGRFSGRQFSNSRSEMNVSTLELGDSALYLCASSPAGRGLNTEAFFGQGTRLTVV.